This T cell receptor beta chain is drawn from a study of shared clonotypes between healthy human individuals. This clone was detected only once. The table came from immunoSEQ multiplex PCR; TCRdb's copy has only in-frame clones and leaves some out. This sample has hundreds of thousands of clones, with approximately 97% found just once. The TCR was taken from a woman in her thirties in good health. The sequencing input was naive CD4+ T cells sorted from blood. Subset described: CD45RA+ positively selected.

The CDR3 spells CASSPRQGPKNIQYF. CDR3 nucleotide sequence: TGTGCCAGCTCACCCCGACAGGGACCCAAAAACATTCAGTACTTC. This sequence joins TRBV18 and TRBJ2-4, with 7 bases that match TRBD1. This CDR3 has 15 residues. Germline assignment: CDR1 KGHSH and CDR2 LQKENI. With V trimmed by 3 bases and J by 2 bases, 4 bases remained unmatched.